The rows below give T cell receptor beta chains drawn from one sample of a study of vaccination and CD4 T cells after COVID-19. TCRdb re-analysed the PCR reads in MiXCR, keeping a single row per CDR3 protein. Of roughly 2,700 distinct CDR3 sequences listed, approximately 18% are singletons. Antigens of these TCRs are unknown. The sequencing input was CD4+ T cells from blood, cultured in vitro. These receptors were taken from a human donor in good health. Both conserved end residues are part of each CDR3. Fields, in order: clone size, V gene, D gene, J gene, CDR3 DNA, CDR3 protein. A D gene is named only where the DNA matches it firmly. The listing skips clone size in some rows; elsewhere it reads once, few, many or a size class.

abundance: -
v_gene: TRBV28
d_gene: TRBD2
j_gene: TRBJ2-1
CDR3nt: TGTGCCAGCAGTCGCTCCAGGGAGGGCTCCTACAATGAGCAGTTCTTC
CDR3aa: CASSRSREGSYNEQFF

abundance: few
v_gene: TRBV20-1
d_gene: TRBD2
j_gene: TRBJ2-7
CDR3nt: TGCAGTGCTGTCCCCCTAGCGGGAATATCCGACGAGCAGTACTTC
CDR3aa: CSAVPLAGISDEQYF

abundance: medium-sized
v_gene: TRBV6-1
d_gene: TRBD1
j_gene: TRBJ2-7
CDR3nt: TGTGCCAGCAGGCCCCCCCGGGACAGAAGCTCCTACGAGCAGTACTTC
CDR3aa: CASRPPRDRSSYEQYF

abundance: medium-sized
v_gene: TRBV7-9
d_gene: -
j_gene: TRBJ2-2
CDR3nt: TGTGCCCAGCAGCTTAGAGTGGACGGGAAAGGGGAGCTGTTTTTT
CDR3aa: CAQQLRVDGKGELFF

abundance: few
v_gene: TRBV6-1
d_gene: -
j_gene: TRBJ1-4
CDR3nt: TGTGCCAGCAGGACCGGGAGGTGGGAAACATCGCGGTTTTTT
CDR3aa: CASRTGRWETSRFF

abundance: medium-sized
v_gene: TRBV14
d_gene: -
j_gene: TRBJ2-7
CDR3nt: TGTGCCAGCAGCCGTGCAGACGCCTACGAGCAGTACTTC
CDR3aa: CASSRADAYEQYF

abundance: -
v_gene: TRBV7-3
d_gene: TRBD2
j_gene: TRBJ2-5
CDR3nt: TGTGCCAGCAGCTTAAGTAGCGGGGGGGCGGAGACCCAGTACTTC
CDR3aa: CASSLSSGGAETQYF

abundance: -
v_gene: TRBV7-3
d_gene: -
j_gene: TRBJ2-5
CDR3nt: TGTGCCAGCAGCCTAGGACCGCAGTACCAAGAGACCCAGTACTTC
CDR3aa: CASSLGPQYQETQYF

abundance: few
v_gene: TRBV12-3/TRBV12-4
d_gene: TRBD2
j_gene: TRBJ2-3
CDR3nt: TGTGCCAGCAGTTCGGGCGGGGGGGATACAGATACGCAGTATTTT
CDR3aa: CASSSGGGDTDTQYF

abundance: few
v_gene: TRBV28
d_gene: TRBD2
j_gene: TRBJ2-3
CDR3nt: TGTGCCAGCAGTTTAGGTACTAGCGGGAGGCTATCCGGCACAGATACGCAGTATTTT
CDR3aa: CASSLGTSGRLSGTDTQYF

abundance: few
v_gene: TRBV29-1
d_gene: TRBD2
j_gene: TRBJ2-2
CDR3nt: TGCAGCGGGCGGACTAGCGGGGGGTCAGGGGAGCTGTTTTTT
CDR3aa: CSGRTSGGSGELFF

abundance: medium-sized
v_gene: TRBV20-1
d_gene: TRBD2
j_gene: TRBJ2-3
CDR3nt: TGCAGTACCGGCGGGACTAGCGGGGGGACAGATACGCAGTATTTT
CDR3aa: CSTGGTSGGTDTQYF

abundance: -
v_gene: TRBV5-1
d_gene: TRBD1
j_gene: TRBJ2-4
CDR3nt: TGCGCCAGCAGCCCCGGGACAGGGGAAGGAAACATTCAGTACTTC
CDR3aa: CASSPGTGEGNIQYF

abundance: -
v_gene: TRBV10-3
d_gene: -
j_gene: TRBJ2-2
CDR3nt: TGTGCCATCAGAAGTGCCGGGGAGCTGTTTTTT
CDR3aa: CAIRSAGELFF

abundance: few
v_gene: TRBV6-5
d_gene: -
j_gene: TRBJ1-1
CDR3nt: TGTGCCAGCAGTTACAGGGGATCCACTGAAGCTTTCTTT
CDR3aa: CASSYRGSTEAFF

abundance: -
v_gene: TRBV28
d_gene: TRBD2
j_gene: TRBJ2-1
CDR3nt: TGTGCCAGCAGCCCATACGGAGCGGGAACTACGGGTGAGCAGTTCTTC
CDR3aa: CASSPYGAGTTGEQFF

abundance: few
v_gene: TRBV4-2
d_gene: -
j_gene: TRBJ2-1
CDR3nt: TGTGCCAGCAGCCAGAACGTGGATGAGCAGTTCTTC
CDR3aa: CASSQNVDEQFF

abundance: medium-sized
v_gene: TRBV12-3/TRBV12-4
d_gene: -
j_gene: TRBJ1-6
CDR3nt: TGTGCCAGCAGCGTCGGCGGTTCACCCCTCCACTTT
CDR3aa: CASSVGGSPLHF

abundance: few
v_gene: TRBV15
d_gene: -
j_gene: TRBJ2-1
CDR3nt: TGTGCCACCAGCAGAGTAGAAGGGAATGAGCAGTTCTTC
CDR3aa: CATSRVEGNEQFF

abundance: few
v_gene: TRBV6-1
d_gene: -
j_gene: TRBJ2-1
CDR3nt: TGTGCCAGCAGTGAAGCGTTGCTAGCCGGAGGTGATGAGCAGTTCTTC
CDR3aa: CASSEALLAGGDEQFF

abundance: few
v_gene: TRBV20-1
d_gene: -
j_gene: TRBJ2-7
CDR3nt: TGCAGTGCTAGACCGGACCCCTACGAGCAGTACTTC
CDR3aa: CSARPDPYEQYF

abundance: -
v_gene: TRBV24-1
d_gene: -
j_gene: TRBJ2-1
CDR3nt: TGTGCCACCTCCCGACTTGGAGAGCAGTTCTTC
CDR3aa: CATSRLGEQFF

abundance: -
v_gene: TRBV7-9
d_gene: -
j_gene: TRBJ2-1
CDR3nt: TGTGCCAGCAGCCCGGGCCGAGCCTCCTACAATGAGCAGTTCTTC
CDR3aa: CASSPGRASYNEQFF

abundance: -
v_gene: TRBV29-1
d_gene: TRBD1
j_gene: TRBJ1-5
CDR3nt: TGCAGCGTTACCGGACAGGGAGGTCAGCCCCAGCATTTT
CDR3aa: CSVTGQGGQPQHF

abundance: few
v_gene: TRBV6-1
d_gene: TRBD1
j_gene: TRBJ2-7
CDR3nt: TGTGCCAGCAGTGCCGCCGGGACAGGGAAACTCCGGTACGAGCAGTACTTC
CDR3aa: CASSAAGTGKLRYEQYF

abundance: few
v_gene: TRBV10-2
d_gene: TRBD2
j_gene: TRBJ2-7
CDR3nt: TGCGCCAGCAGATGGGGACTAGCGGGAGTAAACGAGCAGTACTTC
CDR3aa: CASRWGLAGVNEQYF

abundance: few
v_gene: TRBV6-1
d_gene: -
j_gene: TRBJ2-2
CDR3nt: TGTGCCAGCAGTGACGGACTGTCCACCGGGGAGCTGTTTTTT
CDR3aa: CASSDGLSTGELFF

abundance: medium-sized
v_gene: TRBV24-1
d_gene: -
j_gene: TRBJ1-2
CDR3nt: TGTGCCACCAGTGACCCAGGTGGCTACACCTTC
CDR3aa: CATSDPGGYTF

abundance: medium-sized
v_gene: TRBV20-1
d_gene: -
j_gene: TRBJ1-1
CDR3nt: TGCAGTGCTGGGGGGAACGTGAACACTGAAGCTTTCTTT
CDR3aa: CSAGGNVNTEAFF

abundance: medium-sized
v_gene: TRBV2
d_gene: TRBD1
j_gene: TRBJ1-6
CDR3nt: TGTGCCAGCAGTCGGGACAGTTCGATAGAGGCCCTCCACTTT
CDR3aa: CASSRDSSIEALHF

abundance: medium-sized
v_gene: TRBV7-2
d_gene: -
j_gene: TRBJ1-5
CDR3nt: TGTGCCAGCAGCTTACTCGGGGGCAATCAGCCCCAGCATTTT
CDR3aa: CASSLLGGNQPQHF

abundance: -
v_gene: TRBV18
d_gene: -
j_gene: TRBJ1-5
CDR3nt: TGTGCCAGCTCACCAGCAGATAGCAATCAGCCCCAGCATTTT
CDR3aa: CASSPADSNQPQHF

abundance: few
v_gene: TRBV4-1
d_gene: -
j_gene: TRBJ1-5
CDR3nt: TGCGCCAGCAGCCAAGATTGGGTCGGACAGAATCAGCCCCAGCATTTT
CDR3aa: CASSQDWVGQNQPQHF

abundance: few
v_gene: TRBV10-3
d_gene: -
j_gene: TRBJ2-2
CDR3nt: TGTGCCATCAGTGATGACAGGAGGAACACCGGGGAGCTGTTTTTT
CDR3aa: CAISDDRRNTGELFF

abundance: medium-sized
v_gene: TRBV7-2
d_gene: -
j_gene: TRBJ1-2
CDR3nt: TGTGCCAGCAGCTTCACGACAAATAACTATGGCTACACCTTC
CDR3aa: CASSFTTNNYGYTF

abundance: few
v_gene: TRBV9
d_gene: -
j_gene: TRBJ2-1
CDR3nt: TGTGCCAGCAGCGTTTCCTTCAAAGTGGCCGATGAGCAGTTCTTC
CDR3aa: CASSVSFKVADEQFF

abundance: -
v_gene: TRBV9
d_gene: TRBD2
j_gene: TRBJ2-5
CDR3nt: TGTGCCAGCAGCGTCGGAGCGGGGGGCGGGACCCAGTACTTC
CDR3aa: CASSVGAGGGTQYF

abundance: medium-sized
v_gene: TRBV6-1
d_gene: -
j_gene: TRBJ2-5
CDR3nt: TGTGCCAGCAGTCTCCGCTCGGAGCTCCAAGAGACCCAGTACTTC
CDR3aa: CASSLRSELQETQYF

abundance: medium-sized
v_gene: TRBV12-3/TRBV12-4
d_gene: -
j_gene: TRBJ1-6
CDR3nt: TGTGCCAGCAGCCTGGTAGGGGAAGGTTCACCCCTCCACTTT
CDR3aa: CASSLVGEGSPLHF

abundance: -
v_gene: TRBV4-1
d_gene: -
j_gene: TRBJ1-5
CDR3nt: TGCGCCAGCAGCCAAGTCTCCCTGGGGGGCAATCAGCCCCGGCATTTT
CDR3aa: CASSQVSLGGNQPRHF

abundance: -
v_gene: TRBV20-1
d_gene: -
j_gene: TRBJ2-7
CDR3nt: TGCAGTGCCCCCCGGAGCTACGAGCAGTACTTC
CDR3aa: CSAPRSYEQYF

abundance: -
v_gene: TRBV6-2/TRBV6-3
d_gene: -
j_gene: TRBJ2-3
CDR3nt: TGTGCCAGCAGTTACCAGAGCACAGATACGCAGTATTTT
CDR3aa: CASSYQSTDTQYF